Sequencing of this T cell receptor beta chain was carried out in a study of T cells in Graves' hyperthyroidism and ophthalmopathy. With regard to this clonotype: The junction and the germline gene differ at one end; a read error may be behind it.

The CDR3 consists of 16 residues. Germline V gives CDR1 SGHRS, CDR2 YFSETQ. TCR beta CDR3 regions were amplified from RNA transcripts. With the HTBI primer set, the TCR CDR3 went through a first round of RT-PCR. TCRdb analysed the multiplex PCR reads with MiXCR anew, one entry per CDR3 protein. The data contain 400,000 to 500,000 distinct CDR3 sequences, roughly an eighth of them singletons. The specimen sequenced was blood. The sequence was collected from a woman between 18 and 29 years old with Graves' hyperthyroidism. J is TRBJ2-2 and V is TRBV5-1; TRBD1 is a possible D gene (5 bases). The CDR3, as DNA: TGTGCCAGCAGCTTGATCAGGGCAGTGATGACCGGGGAGCTGTTTTTT. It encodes CASSLIRAVMTGELFF.